This T cell receptor (beta chain) came from a study of blood T cell repertoires in COVID-19 (dated by TCRdb to 2019 to 2021). Notes on the research overall: Samples covering the acute and convalescent phases of COVID-19 were provided by collaborators in the United States, Italy and Spain. A freely available public database, intended as a resource for researchers studying the immune response to SARS-CoV-2, is where the repertoires were released. HLA class I and class II types, where available, came from metadata supplied by the sample provider rather than from assay-based typing. Deeply sampled blood TCRbeta repertoires from subjects exposed to, actively infected with, or recovered from COVID-19 were included in the dataset. The samples were drawn from two sources: the first 160 participants of the ongoing ImmuneRACE study, and 1,000 to 1,500 subjects contributed by 6 global collaborators. The sample metadata nearly always contained a de-identified subject ID, COVID-19 status, age in years and sex. The material from the prospective study consisted of cDNA or gDNA derived from T cells, B-cell-depleted T cells, or PBMCs.

The CDR1 and CDR2 encoded by the germline V gene are SGHTA and FQGNSA. The CDR3 has 15 amino acids, counting the end cysteine and phenylalanine. Solely the CDR3 DNA is kept, with 45 bases framed from the first base. The V end loses 4 bases and the J end loses 6 bases, and a stretch of 17 bases separates them. For this clone: Its recognized antigen is unknown. The sample holds no much larger clone one base away, and base qualities are not on file.

Each collaborating institution followed its own protocols to collect whole blood in K2EDTA tubes. Collaborator samples were shipped for TCRbeta analysis as frozen whole blood, isolated PBMCs, or DNA extracted from either sample type. The immunoSEQ Assay, a bias-controlled multiplex PCR, was used to amplify TCRbeta CDR3 regions from genomic DNA. As for the authors' bioinformatics: The number of nucleated cells in each sample was estimated by amplification of reference gene primers within the assay. Sequence reads were collapsed and filtered to measure the absolute abundance of every unique TCRbeta CDR3 rearrangement. For each sample, productive Simpson clonality was calculated by taking the square root of Simpson's diversity index across productive rearrangements. Not all clones reach the TCRdb copy of this immuneACCESS table, which keeps in-frame sequences only. Checked studies attribute under half of the gap to unresolved V genes and leave the rest unexplained. The V and J calls and clone size were taken over from that table, and D and trimming were inferred from the DNA. The sample contains roughly 59,000 clones, approximately 78% of them found a single time. The top ten hold roughly 12% of the sample.

Results and caveats for the whole study, not just this receptor: Clinical and demographic metadata were provided uncurated, with the amount varying by source and participant.

Sequencing input: peripheral blood. This chain joins TRBV7-2 to TRBJ2-3; TRBD1 is possibly the D segment (6 matching bases). The sequence was obtained from a man aged 80 or over with acute or convalescent COVID-19. The CDR3 reads as follows: CASSSLNRVADTQYF. The nucleotide sequence is given as TGTGCCAGCAGCTCCCTAAACAGGGTAGCGGATACGCAGTATTTT.